A single sample gave rise to the 17 T cell receptor beta chains below, sequenced in a study of T cell repertoires in cytomegalovirus infection. These receptors have no identified antigens. From the reads, TCRdb called clonotypes with MiXCR, one entry per CDR3 protein. The sample includes a few hundred thousand distinct CDR3 sequences, around 40% of them seen just once. Sequences were derived from cultured PBMCs, sampled from culture after CMV antigen stimulation. These TCRs come from a human donor in good health (CMV status not recorded). Some clones in this sample may be carry-over from other donors' samples.

The J gene is TRBJ2-1, the V gene TRBV12-3 or TRBV12-4; possibly TRBD2 for D (7 bases). V was cut by 4 bases and J by 4 bases, with 11 bases left in between. This CDR3 has 14 amino acids. The CDR3 sequence: CASSWRGPYNEQFF. The CDR3 DNA reads TGTGCCAGCAGTTGGCGGGGGCCTTACAATGAGCAGTTCTTC.

The V and J genes are TRBV19 and TRBJ1-1; D possibly corresponds to TRBD1 (5 bases). The V gene's germline CDR1 is LNHDA and CDR2 SQIVND (reference sequence). V was pared by 2 bases and J by 6 bases, with 13 bases between. The CDR3 is 14 residues long. The CDR3: CASSITGGFAEAFF. Here the CDR3 DNA reads TGTGCCAGTAGTATAACGGGGGGGTTCGCTGAAGCTTTCTTT.

The J gene is TRBJ1-1, the V gene TRBV15; 7 nucleotides align to TRBD1. The CDR3 is made up of 14 amino acids. V lost 1 base, J lost 5 bases, and 4 bases stayed unmatched. CDR1 and CDR2 from the germline V gene are LNHNV and YYDKDF (reference sequence). The CDR3: CATSRAGGWTEAFF. The CDR3 region has the DNA TGTGCCACCAGCAGAGCAGGGGGGTGGACTGAAGCTTTCTTT.

The V call is TRBV7-6, the J call TRBJ1-2, with D possibly matching TRBD1 (5 bases). Trimming cost V 5 bases and J 8 bases, with 18 bases left between them. This CDR3 contains 14 residues. The germline CDR1 and CDR2 sequences are SGHVS and FNYEAQ. The CDR3 DNA reads TGTGCCAGCAGCCGACTACCGGGGGACCGGGGCTACACCTTC. Translation: CASSRLPGDRGYTF.

This clonotype was seen repeatedly, ten times or more. This chain uses TRBV7-2 with TRBJ1-5; D is unclear. There are 13 residues in the CDR3. Germline V gene data show CDR1 as SGHTA and CDR2 as FQGNSA. Trimming took off 0 bases at V and 2 bases at J, with 2 bases between the two ends. In DNA, the CDR3 is TGTGCCAGCAGCTTAGCCCGCAATCAGCCCCAGCATTTT. It codes for CASSLARNQPQHF. The whole variable domain, filled in from reference TRBV7-2 and TRBJ1-5, reads GAGVSQSPSNKVTEKGKDVELRCDPISGHTALYWYRQSLGQGLEFLIYFQGNSAPDKSGLPSDRFSAERTGGSVSTLTIQRTQQEDSAVYLCASSLARNQPQHFGDGTRLSIL.

This clonotype appeared a few times. The V gene is TRBV7-6, the J gene TRBJ2-3; D not resolved. Germline CDR1 and CDR2: SGHVS and FNYEAQ. CDR3 length: 14 residues. V lost 5 bases to trimming and J lost 6 bases, with 15 bases between them. The CDR3 coding sequence is TGTGCCAGCAGCCAGGTGATAAGGGCGGATACGCAGTATTTT. As protein: CASSQVIRADTQYF.

This clonotype has a handful of counts. The rearrangement links TRBV5-1 to TRBJ2-3; 10 positions agree with TRBD1. This CDR3 is 16 amino acids long. CDR1 is SGHRS and CDR2 is YFSETQ in the germline V gene. Losses at the gene ends were 2 bases for V and 0 bases for J; bases not matched to a gene: 3. For the CDR3, the DNA is TGCGCCAGCAGCTTTTCGGGACAGGGGAGCACAGATACGCAGTATTTT. It codes for CASSFSGQGSTDTQYF.

The CDR3 here is CASSFGLPSAEDTQYF. CDR3 coding DNA: TGTGCCAGCAGTTTCGGACTGCCGAGCGCGGAGGATACGCAGTATTTT. This rearrangement joins TRBV27 to TRBJ2-3, with D possibly TRBD2 on 5 matching bases. The germline CDR1 and CDR2 sequences are MNHEY and SMNVEV (reference sequence). The CDR3 runs to 16 residues. The germline V and J ends were trimmed by 3 bases and 6 bases, with 19 bases remaining between them.

This chain joins TRBV7-6 and TRBJ2-5; D gene uncertain. The ends were cut back, 7 bases at V and 2 bases at J, with 11 bases in the middle. The CDR3 covers 13 residues. Germline CDR1 is SGHVS and CDR2 is FNYEAQ. The CDR3, as DNA: TGTGCCAGCATAGAAGGCGATCAAGAGACCCAGTACTTC. It yields the protein CASIEGDQETQYF.

This clonotype occurred a few times. V and J are TRBV12-3 or TRBV12-4 and TRBJ2-1; 7 bases match TRBD2. Trimming at V came to 3 bases and at J to 9 bases, leaving 8 bases not matched to a gene. This CDR3 contains 14 residues. CDR3 sequence reads: CASSLGGSLSEQFF. The CDR3 region has the DNA TGTGCCAGCAGTTTGGGGGGGAGTCTCAGTGAGCAGTTCTTC.

This clonotype was detected a few times. The V and J genes are TRBV7-2 and TRBJ2-3; 7 bases agree with TRBD1. Germline V gene sequence: CDR1 SGHTA, CDR2 FQGNSA. J lost 2 bases, V lost 5 bases, and 7 bases had no gene match. The CDR3 length is 15 residues. The CDR3 DNA is TGTGCCAGCAGCCATAGACAGGGTTTCACAGATACGCAGTATTTT. It codes for CASSHRQGFTDTQYF.

This clonotype was seen a single time. This chain uses TRBV29-1 with TRBJ2-7; D gene ambiguous. Germline V gene sequence: CDR1 SQVTM, CDR2 ANQGSEA. V was pared by 3 bases and J by 2 bases, with 14 bases between. The CDR3 contains 14 residues. CDR3 loop: CSVEFPDKTYEQYF. The CDR3, as DNA: TGCAGCGTTGAGTTCCCGGATAAGACCTACGAGCAGTACTTC.

The gene calls are TRBV19 and TRBJ1-5; possibly TRBD1 for D (5 bases). The V end lost 6 bases, the J end lost 2 bases, and 14 bases lay between the germline ends. Germline CDR1 reads LNHDA; CDR2 reads SQIVND (reference sequence). This CDR3 is built from 15 residues. The CDR3 here is CASRGRGSGNQPQHF. CDR3 nucleotides: TGTGCCAGTAGGGGACGGGGCAGTGGCAATCAGCCCCAGCATTTT.

The count of this clonotype is one. The chain recombines TRBV12-3 or TRBV12-4 with TRBJ1-6; D unclear. CDR3 size: 14 residues. Trimming took 3 bases from V and 7 from J, leaving 10 bases between them. CDR3 sequence (DNA): TGTGCCAGCAGTTTTTTGACACGCAATTCACCCCTCCACTTT. Translated, it gives CASSFLTRNSPLHF.

This rearrangement joins TRBV6-2 or TRBV6-3 to TRBJ2-1; D is unclear. The CDR3 contains 14 residues. Trimming cost V 0 bases and J 6 bases, with 9 bases left between them. Germline V CDR1 and CDR2: MNHEY, SVGEGT. The CDR3 sequence is CASSYSPAANEQFF. The CDR3 DNA sequence: TGTGCCAGCAGTTACTCGCCAGCTGCCAATGAGCAGTTCTTC.

The chain employs TRBV5-1 and TRBJ1-2; no clear D. The CDR3 has 14 amino acids. V was pared by 7 bases and J by 2 bases, with 15 bases between. Germline V gene lookup returns CDR1 SGHRS and CDR2 YFSETQ. In DNA form, the CDR3 reads TGCGCCAGCGGTTCAGGAGGGCTCAACTATGGCTACACCTTC. It codes for CASGSGGLNYGYTF.

This clonotype has only a few counts. The chain joins TRBV18 to TRBJ2-2; 8 bases are a match to TRBD1. Germline V lookup: CDR1 KGHSH, CDR2 LQKENI. This CDR3 spans 21 amino acids. Unmatched junction bases numbered 21, after V lost 3 bases and J lost 3 bases. CDR3: CASSPSFQRRGTGAHTGELFF. The CDR3 DNA is TGTGCCAGCTCACCGTCCTTTCAACGACGGGGGACAGGAGCCCACACCGGGGAGCTGTTTTTT.